The next 8 T cell receptor beta chains were all read from a single sample in a study of blood T cell repertoires in COVID-19. Assay: immunoSEQ multiplex PCR; the TCRdb copy retains only in-frame clones and omits some. The sample yields about 400,000 clones, over 75% seen once. Material: PBMCs or T cells enriched from blood (not recorded which). These receptors all come from a woman aged 40 to 49 with acute COVID-19.

The V gene is TRBV19, the J gene TRBJ1-5; D not resolved. Trimming cost V 4 bases and J 9 bases, with 10 bases left between them. The CDR3 is 12 residues long. Per the germline V gene, CDR1 is LNHDA and CDR2 is SQIVND (reference sequence). CDR3 bases: TGTGCCAGTAGTAGAGGAGAGTTGCCCCAGCATTTT. This gives the protein CASSRGELPQHF.

CDR3 DNA sequence: TGTGCCAGCAGCCCCACGCCGGAGACTAGCCGACCTGAGCAGTTCTTC. Translating it yields CASSPTPETSRPEQFF. This sequence joins TRBV11-2 and TRBJ2-1, with 7 bases fitting TRBD2. J was trimmed by 9 bases and V by 5 bases; bases with no gene match: 16. The V gene's germline CDR1 is SGHAT and CDR2 FQNNGV. The CDR3 consists of 16 residues.

V usage is TRBV2 and J usage is TRBJ2-1, with 7 positions matching TRBD2. CDR3 size: 16 residues. Germline V gene data show CDR1 as SNHLY and CDR2 as FYNNEI. Trimming at V came to 6 bases and at J to 0 bases, leaving 8 bases not matched to a gene. DNA for the CDR3: TGTGCCAGCAGGCCTCAAGCGGGGCTCTCCTACAATGAGCAGTTCTTC. It translates to CASRPQAGLSYNEQFF.

The rearrangement joins TRBV7-9 to TRBJ2-7; 13 nucleotides agree with TRBD2. CDR3 length equals 15 residues. V dropped 5 bases and J dropped 4; count of bases not matched to a gene: 5. Germline V gives CDR1 SEHNR, CDR2 FQNEAQ (reference sequence). The CDR3 DNA is TGTGCCAGCAGCGAACTAGCGGGGGGGCGGTACGAGCAGTACTTC. It is translated as CASSELAGGRYEQYF.

This chain links TRBV30 with TRBJ2-1; TRBD2 agrees at 8 bases. J lost 0 bases, V lost 3 bases, and 10 bases had no gene match. CDR1 and CDR2 from the germline V gene are GTSNPN and SVGIG (reference sequence). There are 17 residues in the CDR3. CDR3 in DNA: TGTGCCTGGAGGAAGGGCGGGGGGCAAAGCTCCTACAATGAGCAGTTCTTC. It encodes CAWRKGGGQSSYNEQFF.

The rearrangement uses TRBV19 and TRBJ1-1; 8 bases agree with TRBD1. The germline CDR1 and CDR2 sequences are LNHDA and SQIVND (reference sequence). V was pared by 5 bases and J by 3 bases, with 11 bases of the junction left unmatched. This CDR3 has 16 amino acids. CDR3: CASSRRGRNSDTEAFF. Written as DNA, the CDR3 is TGTGCCAGTAGTCGCAGGGGGCGCAATTCGGACACTGAAGCTTTCTTT.

This sequence joins TRBV9 and TRBJ1-2; 7 bases match TRBD1. The CDR3 consists of 12 residues. Germline CDR1 is SGDLS and CDR2 is YYNGEE. V was pared by 2 bases and J by 13 bases, with 8 bases of the junction left unmatched. The CDR3 loop is CASSVDRGPVTF. The CDR3, as DNA: TGTGCCAGCAGCGTGGATAGGGGGCCCGTCACCTTC.

The CDR3 DNA reads TGCAGCGTTGAGGTGCCGCAGACTGAAGCTTTCTTT. Its protein is CSVEVPQTEAFF. The J gene is TRBJ1-1, the V gene TRBV29-1; the D is unclear. Germline CDR1 and CDR2: SQVTM and ANQGSEA. V lost 3 bases, J lost 5 bases, and 10 bases lay in between. CDR3 length equals 12 residues. Complete variable domain (other parts from reference TRBV29-1 and TRBJ1-1): SAVISQKPSRDICQRGTSLTIQCQVDSQVTMMFWYRQQPGQSLTLIATANQGSEATYESGFVIDKFPISRPNLTFSTLTVSNMSPEDSSIYLCSVEVPQTEAFFGQGTRLTVV.